This TCR beta chain came from a study of T cell repertoires in cytomegalovirus infection. Overall study context: Public TCR beta signatures were indicative of both CMV infection and a matching HLA type. The study, taken as a whole, reports: Within the response measured ex vivo, HLA-C-restricted CMV-specific TCR beta clonotypes were dominant.

Points on this clonotype: The target antigen is unknown.

The CDR3 length is 16 residues. V was shortened by 5 bases and J by 1 base, with 18 bases between the two germline ends. Looked up from germline, CDR1 is SGHVS and CDR2 is FNYEAQ. One entry per CDR3 protein results from TCRdb running MiXCR on the reads. The sample comprises some 220,000 distinct CDR3 sequences, 35% to 45% of which are singletons, and approximately 60% rests with the top ten. The TCR originated in a human donor in good health (CMV status not recorded). Some clones in this sample may be carry-over from other donors' samples. This sample comprised CD8+ T cells from cultured PBMCs, obtained from culture after CMV antigen stimulation. The chain joins TRBV7-6 to TRBJ2-7, with D perhaps TRBD1 or TRBD2 (6 bases each). CDR3 sequence reads: CASSPGGGFFSYEQYF. The CDR3 region has the DNA TGTGCCAGCAGCCCCGGAGGGGGTTTCTTTTCCTACGAGCAGTACTTC.